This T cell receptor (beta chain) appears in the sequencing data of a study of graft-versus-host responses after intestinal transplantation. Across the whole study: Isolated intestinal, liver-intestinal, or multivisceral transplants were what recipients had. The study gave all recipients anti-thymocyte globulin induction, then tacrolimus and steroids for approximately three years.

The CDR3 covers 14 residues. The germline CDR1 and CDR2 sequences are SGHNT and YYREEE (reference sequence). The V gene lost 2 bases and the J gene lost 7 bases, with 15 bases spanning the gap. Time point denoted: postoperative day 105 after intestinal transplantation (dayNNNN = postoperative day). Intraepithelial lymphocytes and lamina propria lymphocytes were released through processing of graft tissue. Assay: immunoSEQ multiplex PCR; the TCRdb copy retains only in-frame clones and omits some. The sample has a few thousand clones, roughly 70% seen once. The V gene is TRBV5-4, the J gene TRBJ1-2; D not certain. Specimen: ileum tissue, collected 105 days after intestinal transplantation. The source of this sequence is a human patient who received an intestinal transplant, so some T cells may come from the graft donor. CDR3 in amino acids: CASSFEGPTLGYTF. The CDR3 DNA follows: TGTGCCAGCAGCTTTGAGGGCCCCACCCTTGGCTACACCTTC.